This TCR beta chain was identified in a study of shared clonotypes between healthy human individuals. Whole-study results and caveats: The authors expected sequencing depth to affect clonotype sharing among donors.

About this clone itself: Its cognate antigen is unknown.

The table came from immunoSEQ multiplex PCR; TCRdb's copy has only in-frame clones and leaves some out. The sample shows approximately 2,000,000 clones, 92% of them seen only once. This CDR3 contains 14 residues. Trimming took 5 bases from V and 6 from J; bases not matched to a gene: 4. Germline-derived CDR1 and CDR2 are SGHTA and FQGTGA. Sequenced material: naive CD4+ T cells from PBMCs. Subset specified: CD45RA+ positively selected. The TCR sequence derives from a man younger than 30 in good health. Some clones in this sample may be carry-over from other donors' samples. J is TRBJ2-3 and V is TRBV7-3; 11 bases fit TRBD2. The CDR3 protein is CASSIAGGSDTQYF. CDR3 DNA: TGTGCCAGCAGCATAGCGGGAGGGTCTGATACGCAGTATTTT.